This T cell receptor (beta chain) came from a study of yellow fever vaccine responses in identical twins. Study-level results: A vaccine T cell response that seemed partly convergent and partly personalized was reported in twins.

The junction had 10 bases not matched to a gene; V was cut back by 2 bases and J by 7 bases. Germline V CDR1 and CDR2: KGHSH, LQKENI. This CDR3 contains 15 residues. A single record per CDR3 protein comes from TCRdb applying MiXCR to the RT-PCR reads. The sample includes approximately 32,000 distinct CDR3 sequences, roughly 60% of them seen just once. A word on this clonotype: The antigen is not known.

The source is a woman in her late teens or twenties who received the yellow fever vaccine. V is TRBV18 and J is TRBJ2-5, with 7 positions matching TRBD2. The sequences come from T cells from blood (PBMCs), unsorted or a sorted subset (not recorded which), collected before or after yellow fever vaccination (not recorded which). The CDR3 protein is CASSPIGTSEGTQYF. In DNA form, the CDR3 reads TGTGCCAGCTCACCAATCGGAACTAGCGAAGGGACCCAGTACTTC.